This T cell receptor beta chain was found in a study of T-cell memory formation after mild COVID-19. The study's findings and limits: CD4+ contracting clones were mainly CM and EM; CD8+ ones, EMRA. Pre-infection memory carried some responding clones, suggesting that cross-reactive memory joined.

Each CDR3 protein is one row after TCRdb ran MiXCR on the 5' RACE reads. There are 550,000 to 700,000 distinct CDR3 sequences in the sample; 17% occur only once, and around 7.8% lies in the top ten. Points on this clonotype: Its antigen remains unidentified.

Germline V gives CDR1 SGHVS, CDR2 FNYEAQ. There are 17 residues in the CDR3. V dropped 2 bases and J dropped 2 bases, with 15 bases sitting between them. The material sequenced was PBMCs or a T cell subset sorted from them (not recorded which). The chain couples TRBV7-6 to TRBJ1-4, with D perhaps matching TRBD1 (5 bases). This TCR derives from an adult woman who had mild COVID-19 (a few samples of this study predate the infection). Cell type and time point are not known. The CDR3 is CASSLYGGGGTNEKLFF. The CDR3 DNA is TGTGCCAGCAGCTTATACGGGGGAGGTGGGACTAATGAAAAACTGTTTTTT.